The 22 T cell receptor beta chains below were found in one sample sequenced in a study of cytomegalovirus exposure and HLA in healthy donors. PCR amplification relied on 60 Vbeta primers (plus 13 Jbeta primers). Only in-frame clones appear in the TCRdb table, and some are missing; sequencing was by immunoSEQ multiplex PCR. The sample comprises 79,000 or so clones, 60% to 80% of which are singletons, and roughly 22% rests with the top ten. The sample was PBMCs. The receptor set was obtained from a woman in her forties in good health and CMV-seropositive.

CDR3 loop: CASSYRQAKYNEQFF. The CDR3 DNA sequence: TGTGCCAGCAGTTATCGGCAGGCCAAGTACAATGAGCAGTTCTTC. The V gene is TRBV6-5, the J gene TRBJ2-1, with no clear D. Germline values: CDR1 MNHEY, CDR2 SVGAGI. The V gene lost 3 bases and the J gene lost 4 bases, with 13 bases spanning the gap. The length of the CDR3 is 15 residues.

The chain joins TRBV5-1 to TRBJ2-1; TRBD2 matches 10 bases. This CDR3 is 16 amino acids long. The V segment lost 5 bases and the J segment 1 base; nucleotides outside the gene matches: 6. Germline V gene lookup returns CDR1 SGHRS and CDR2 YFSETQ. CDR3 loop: CASRSDSGGSYNEQFF. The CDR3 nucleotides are TGCGCCAGCAGATCGGATAGCGGGGGGTCCTACAATGAGCAGTTCTTC.

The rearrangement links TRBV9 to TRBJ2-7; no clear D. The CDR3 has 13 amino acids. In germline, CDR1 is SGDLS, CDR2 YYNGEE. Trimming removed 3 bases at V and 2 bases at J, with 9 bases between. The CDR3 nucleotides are TGTGCCAGCAGCGCCCCAGAAACCTACGAGCAGTACTTC. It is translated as CASSAPETYEQYF. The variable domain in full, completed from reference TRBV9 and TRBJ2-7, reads DSGVTQTPKHLITATGQRVTLRCSPRSGDLSVYWYQQSLDQGLQFLIQYYNGEERAKGNILERFSAQQFPDLHSELNLSSLELGDSALYFCASSAPETYEQYFGPGTRLTVT.

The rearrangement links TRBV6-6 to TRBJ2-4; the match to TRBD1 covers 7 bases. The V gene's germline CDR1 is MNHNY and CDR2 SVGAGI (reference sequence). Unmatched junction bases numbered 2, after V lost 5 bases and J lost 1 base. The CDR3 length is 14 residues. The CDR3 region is CASSTDRAKNIQYF. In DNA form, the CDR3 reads TGTGCCAGCAGTACGGACAGGGCCAAAAACATTCAGTACTTC.

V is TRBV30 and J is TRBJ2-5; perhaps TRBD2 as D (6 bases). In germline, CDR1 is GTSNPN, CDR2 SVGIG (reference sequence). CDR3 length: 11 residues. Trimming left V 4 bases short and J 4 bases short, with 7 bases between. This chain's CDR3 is CAWTEGETQYF. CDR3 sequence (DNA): TGTGCCTGGACGGAGGGAGAGACCCAGTACTTC.

The DNA of the CDR3 is TGTGCCAGCAGTGGGTTGCTAGCGGGGGGACAAGAGACCCAGTACTTC. As protein: CASSGLLAGGQETQYF. The chain links TRBV6-1 to TRBJ2-5, with 11 bases lining up with TRBD2. CDR1 is MNHNS and CDR2 is SASEGT in the germline V gene. V shed 4 bases, J shed 2 bases, and the junction held 6 bases outside the gene matches. The CDR3 totals 16 residues.

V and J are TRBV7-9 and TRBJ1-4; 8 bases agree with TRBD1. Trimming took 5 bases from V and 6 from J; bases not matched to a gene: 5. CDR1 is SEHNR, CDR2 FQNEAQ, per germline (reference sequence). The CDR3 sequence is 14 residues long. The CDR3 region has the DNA TGTGCCAGCAGCCTGGACAGGGCTCATGAAAAACTGTTTTTT. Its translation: CASSLDRAHEKLFF.

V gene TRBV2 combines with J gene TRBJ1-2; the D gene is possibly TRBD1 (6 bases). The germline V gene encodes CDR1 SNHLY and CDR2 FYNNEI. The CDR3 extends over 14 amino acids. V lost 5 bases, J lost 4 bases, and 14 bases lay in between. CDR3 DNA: TGTGCCAGCAGTTGGACAGACAAACGCTATGGCTACACCTTC. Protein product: CASSWTDKRYGYTF.

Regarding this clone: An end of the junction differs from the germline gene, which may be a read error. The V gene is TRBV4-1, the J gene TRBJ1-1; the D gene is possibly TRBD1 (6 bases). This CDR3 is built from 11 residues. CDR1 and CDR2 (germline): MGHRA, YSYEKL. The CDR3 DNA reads TGCGCCAGCAGCCAATATAGGGACACCGCTTTT. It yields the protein CASSQYRDTAF.

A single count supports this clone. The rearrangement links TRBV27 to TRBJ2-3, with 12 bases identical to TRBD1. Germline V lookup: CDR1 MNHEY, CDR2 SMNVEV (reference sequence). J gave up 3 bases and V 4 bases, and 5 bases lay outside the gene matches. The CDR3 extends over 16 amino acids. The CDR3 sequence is CASSSRDRGHTDTQYF. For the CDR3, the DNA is TGTGCCAGCAGTTCACGGGACAGGGGGCATACAGATACGCAGTATTTT.

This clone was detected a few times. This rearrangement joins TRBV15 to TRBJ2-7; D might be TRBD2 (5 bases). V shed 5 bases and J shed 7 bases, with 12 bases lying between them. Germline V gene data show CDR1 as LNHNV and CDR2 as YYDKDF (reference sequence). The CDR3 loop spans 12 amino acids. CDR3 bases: TGTGCCACCAGCTTGGGGAGAAGGGAGCAGTACTTC. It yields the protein CATSLGRREQYF.

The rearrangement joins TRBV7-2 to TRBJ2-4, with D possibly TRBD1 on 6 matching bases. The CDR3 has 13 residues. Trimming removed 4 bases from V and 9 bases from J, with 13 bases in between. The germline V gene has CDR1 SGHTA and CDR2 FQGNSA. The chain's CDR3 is CASSSGATAIQYF. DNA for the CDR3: TGTGCCAGCAGCTCAGGGGCGACAGCCATTCAGTACTTC.

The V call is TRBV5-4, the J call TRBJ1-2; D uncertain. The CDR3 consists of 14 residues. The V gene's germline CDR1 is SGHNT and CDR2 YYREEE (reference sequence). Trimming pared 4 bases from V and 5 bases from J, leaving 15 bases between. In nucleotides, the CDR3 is TGTGCCAGCAGCCACCCCGGGGTAAGGTATGGCTACACCTTC. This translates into CASSHPGVRYGYTF.

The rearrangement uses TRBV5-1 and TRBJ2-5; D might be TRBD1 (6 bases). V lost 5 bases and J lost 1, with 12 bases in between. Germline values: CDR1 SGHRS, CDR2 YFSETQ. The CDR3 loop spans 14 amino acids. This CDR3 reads CASSLGGFQETQYF. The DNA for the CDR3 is TGCGCCAGCAGTTTAGGGGGTTTCCAAGAGACCCAGTACTTC.

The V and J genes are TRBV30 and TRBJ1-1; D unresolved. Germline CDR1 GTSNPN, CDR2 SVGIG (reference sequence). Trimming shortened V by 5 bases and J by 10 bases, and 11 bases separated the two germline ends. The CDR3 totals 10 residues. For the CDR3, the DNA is TGTGCCTGGCTCAGCGGTCGAGCTTTCTTT. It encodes CAWLSGRAFF.

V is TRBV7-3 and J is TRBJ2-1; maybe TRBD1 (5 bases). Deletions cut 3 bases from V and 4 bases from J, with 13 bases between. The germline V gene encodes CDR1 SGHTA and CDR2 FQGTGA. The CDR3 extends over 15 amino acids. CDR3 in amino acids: CASSLSEGAYNEQFF. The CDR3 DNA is TGTGCCAGCAGCTTGTCAGAAGGGGCTTACAATGAGCAGTTCTTC.

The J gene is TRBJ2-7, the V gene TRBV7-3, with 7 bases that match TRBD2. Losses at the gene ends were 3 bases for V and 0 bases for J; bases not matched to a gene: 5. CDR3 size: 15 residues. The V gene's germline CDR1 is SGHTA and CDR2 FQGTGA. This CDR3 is CASSFLAGDSYEQYF. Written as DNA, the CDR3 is TGTGCCAGCAGCTTCTTAGCGGGTGACTCCTACGAGCAGTACTTC.

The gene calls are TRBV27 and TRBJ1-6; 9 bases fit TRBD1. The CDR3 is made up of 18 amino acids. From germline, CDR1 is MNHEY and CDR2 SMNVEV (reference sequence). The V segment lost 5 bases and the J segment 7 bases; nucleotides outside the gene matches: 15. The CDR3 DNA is TGTGCCAGCAGTGGACCGGGACAGGGATCTTTTCGGAATTCACCCCTCCACTTT. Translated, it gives CASSGPGQGSFRNSPLHF.

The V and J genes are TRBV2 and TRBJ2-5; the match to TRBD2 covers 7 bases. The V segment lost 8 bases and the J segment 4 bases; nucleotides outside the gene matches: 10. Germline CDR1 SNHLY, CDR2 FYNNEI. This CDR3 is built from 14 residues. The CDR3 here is CASYHSSGAETQYF. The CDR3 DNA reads TGTGCCAGCTACCATTCGAGCGGGGCAGAGACCCAGTACTTC.

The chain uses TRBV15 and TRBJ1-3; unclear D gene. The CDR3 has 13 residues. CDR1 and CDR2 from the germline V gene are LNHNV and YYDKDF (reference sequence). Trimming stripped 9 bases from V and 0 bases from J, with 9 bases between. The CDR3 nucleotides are TGTGCCACGGCTCCCAACTCTGGAAACACCATATATTTT. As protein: CATAPNSGNTIYF.

The CDR3 sequence is CASSPQGASYNEQFF. CDR3 coding DNA: TGTGCCAGCAGCCCACAGGGGGCCTCCTACAATGAGCAGTTCTTC. The chain has TRBV27 and TRBJ2-1; 9 bases match TRBD1. CDR1 MNHEY and CDR2 SMNVEV come from the germline V gene (reference sequence). CDR3 length: 15 amino acids. The junction had 3 bases not matched to a gene; V was cut back by 6 bases and J by 0 bases.

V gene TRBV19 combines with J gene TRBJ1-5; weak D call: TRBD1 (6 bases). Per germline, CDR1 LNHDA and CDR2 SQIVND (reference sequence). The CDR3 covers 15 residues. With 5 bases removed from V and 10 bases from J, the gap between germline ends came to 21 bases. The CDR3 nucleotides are TGTGCCAGTAGTTCCGGACAGCCACCCCTTCGACCCCAGCATTTT. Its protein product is CASSSGQPPLRPQHF.